The 18 T cell receptor beta chains listed next were all sequenced from one sample in a study of cytomegalovirus exposure and HLA in healthy donors. 13 Jbeta primers and 60 Vbeta primers were used for the PCR. Libraries were prepared by immunoSEQ multiplex PCR; TCRdb keeps only in-frame clonotypes and omits some of them. Among about 150,000 clones listed, roughly 82% were seen once. Sequencing was carried out using PBMCs. The receptors derive from a woman between 45 and 60 years old in good health and CMV-seropositive.

The V gene is TRBV5-6, the J gene TRBJ1-5, with D perhaps matching TRBD1 (6 bases). Trimming removed 3 bases from V and 1 base from J, with 8 bases in between. This CDR3 has 14 residues. Per germline, CDR1 SGHDT and CDR2 YYEEEE. The CDR3 region has the DNA TGTGCCAGCAGCTCAGGGGTCAGCAATCAGCCCCAGCATTTT. It encodes CASSSGVSNQPQHF.

The chain couples TRBV15 to TRBJ2-2; D unresolved. This CDR3 is built from 15 residues. CDR1 is LNHNV, CDR2 YYDKDF, per germline (reference sequence). The V end was cut by 1 base, the J end by 2 bases, with 8 bases between. The CDR3 region has the DNA TGTGCCACCAGCAGAGGTAACAGCAACACCGGGGAGCTGTTTTTT. This gives the protein CATSRGNSNTGELFF.

V is TRBV19 and J is TRBJ2-7; 10 bases are a match to TRBD2. Germline V gene lookup returns CDR1 LNHDA and CDR2 SQIVND (reference sequence). Unmatched junction bases numbered 0, after V lost 4 bases and J lost 3 bases. This CDR3 is built from 13 residues. The CDR3 DNA is TGTGCCAGTAGTACTAGCGGGGGCTACGAGCAGTACTTC. Encoded protein: CASSTSGGYEQYF.

The chain links TRBV5-1 to TRBJ2-7; D possibly corresponds to TRBD1 (6 bases). The CDR3 loop spans 15 amino acids. With 0 bases removed from V and 2 bases from J, the gap between germline ends came to 12 bases. CDR1 is SGHRS and CDR2 is YFSETQ in the germline V gene. In nucleotides, the CDR3 is TGCGCCAGCAGCTTGGGCCAGGGGCACCCCTACGAGCAGTACTTC. Protein: CASSLGQGHPYEQYF.

The V call is TRBV28, the J call TRBJ1-2; D gene uncertain. V lost 7 bases, J lost 5 bases, and 11 bases lay in between. CDR3 length: 12 residues. Germline assignment: CDR1 MDHEN and CDR2 SYDVKM. CDR3 bases: TGTGCCAGCACCTCCGCCAGATATGGCTACACCTTC. It encodes CASTSARYGYTF.

The chain links TRBV5-4 to TRBJ2-1; perhaps TRBD1 as D (5 bases). The CDR3 totals 12 residues. The germline CDR1 and CDR2 sequences are SGHNT and YYREEE (reference sequence). With 4 bases removed from V and 5 bases from J, the gap between germline ends came to 7 bases. The CDR3 here is CASSVTDNEQFF. In DNA form, the CDR3 reads TGTGCCAGCAGCGTGACAGACAATGAGCAGTTCTTC.

This chain joins TRBV5-1 and TRBJ2-7, with 8 nucleotides matching TRBD1. The CDR3 spans 16 residues. Trimming removed 4 bases from V and 6 bases from J; junction bases left unmatched: 15. Germline CDR1 and CDR2: SGHRS and YFSETQ. CDR3 nucleotides: TGCGCCAGCAGCCTCGAACAATGGACAGGGATAAGCGAGCAGTACTTC. Its protein is CASSLEQWTGISEQYF.

The chain employs TRBV11-1 and TRBJ2-3; the match to TRBD1 covers 7 bases. Germline V lookup: CDR1 SGHAT, CDR2 FQDESV (reference sequence). With V trimmed by 2 bases and J by 2 bases, 7 bases remained unmatched. The CDR3 is made up of 16 amino acids. The CDR3 nucleotides are TGTGCCAGCAGCTTACAGGGGGAATCTCCCACAGATACGCAGTATTTT. Amino acid sequence: CASSLQGESPTDTQYF.

A single count supports this clone. The genes are TRBV5-1 and TRBJ2-7; maybe TRBD2 (5 bases). V shed 4 bases and J shed 0 bases, with 11 bases lying between them. This CDR3 comprises 14 residues. Germline V gives CDR1 SGHRS, CDR2 YFSETQ. Written as DNA, the CDR3 is TGCGCCAGCAGCCTTCGGGGTGACTCCTACGAGCAGTACTTC. As protein: CASSLRGDSYEQYF.

The gene calls are TRBV6-5 and TRBJ1-2; tentative D call: TRBD1 (6 bases). The V and J ends lost 4 bases and 8 bases respectively, with 14 bases between them. Germline lookup yields CDR1 MNHEY and CDR2 SVGAGI. The CDR3 sequence is 13 residues long. The CDR3 here is CASSFRQVDGYTF. As DNA, the CDR3 is TGTGCCAGCAGTTTCAGACAGGTGGACGGCTACACCTTC.

The chain is built from TRBV21-1 and TRBJ1-2; no check of the table's D call, TRBD1, against the DNA was made. TRBV21-1 is described as a pseudogene. The CDR3 has 13 amino acids. The CDR3 nucleotides read TGTGCCAGCAGCAACGTAGGGACAGAGGGCTACACCTTC. It specifies CASSNVGTEGYTF.

The rearrangement uses TRBV9 and TRBJ1-5, with 7 bases identical to TRBD1. This CDR3 is built from 15 residues. Trimming removed 5 bases from V and 0 bases from J; junction bases left unmatched: 5. Germline lookup yields CDR1 SGDLS and CDR2 YYNGEE. The CDR3 nucleotides are TGTGCCAGCAGTCAAGGGGGCACTAGCAATCAGCCCCAGCATTTT. The encoded protein is CASSQGGTSNQPQHF.

This clone came up a few times. The V gene is TRBV19, the J gene TRBJ2-7, with TRBD1 matching 7 bases. Germline V gives CDR1 LNHDA, CDR2 SQIVND (reference sequence). The CDR3 length is 14 residues. Unmatched junction bases numbered 8, after V lost 6 bases and J lost 3 bases. The CDR3 sequence is CASSPLRTGYEQYF. CDR3 nucleotides: TGTGCCAGTAGCCCCTTAAGGACAGGCTACGAGCAGTACTTC.

The rearrangement uses TRBV29-1 and TRBJ1-5; TRBD1 aligns across 10 bases. The junction had 4 bases not matched to a gene; V was cut back by 7 bases and J by 7 bases. Germline V gene data show CDR1 as SQVTM and CDR2 as ANQGSEA. The length of the CDR3 is 12 residues. CDR3 DNA sequence: TGCAGCGCTGGGACAGGGGACCAGCCCCAGCATTTT. Amino acid sequence: CSAGTGDQPQHF. The full variable domain, rest sourced from reference TRBV29-1 and TRBJ1-5, is SAVISQKPSRDICQRGTSLTIQCQVDSQVTMMFWYRQQPGQSLTLIATANQGSEATYESGFVIDKFPISRPNLTFSTLTVSNMSPEDSSIYLCSAGTGDQPQHFGDGTRLSIL.

To note about this clone: The sample contains more than one DNA sequence encoding this CDR3. The rearrangement joins TRBV27 to TRBJ1-5; 10 bases are a match to TRBD1. V was clipped by 4 bases and J by 4 bases; unmatched bases: 1. Germline loops: CDR1 MNHEY, CDR2 SMNVEV (reference sequence). This CDR3 region has 14 residues. CDR3 sequence reads: CASSWTGGNQPQHF. As DNA, the CDR3 is TGTGCCAGCAGTTGGACAGGGGGTAATCAGCCCCAGCATTTT.

This clone was counted between two and nine times. The CDR3 reads CASSQSGLTDTQYF. In nucleotides, the CDR3 is TGTGCCAGTAGTCAAAGCGGACTCACAGATACGCAGTATTTT. The V call is TRBV19, the J call TRBJ2-3, with a weak D call TRBD2 (5 bases). With 5 bases removed from V and 2 bases from J, the gap between germline ends came to 11 bases. The CDR3 is made up of 14 amino acids. Germline-derived CDR1 and CDR2 are LNHDA and SQIVND (reference sequence).

The chain couples TRBV27 to TRBJ2-7, with 8 positions matching TRBD2. After removal of 2 bases from V and 7 bases from J, the junction contained 10 bases not matched to a gene. This CDR3 is 15 amino acids long. The V gene's germline CDR1 is MNHEY and CDR2 SMNVEV (reference sequence). The CDR3 DNA sequence: TGTGCCAGCAGTTTAGCGGGGGGCCTCCCGGGAGAGCAGTACTTC. Translating gives CASSLAGGLPGEQYF.

A word on this clone: This CDR3 is also generated by other DNA sequences in the sample. This sequence joins TRBV6-6 and TRBJ2-2; TRBD1 matches 11 bases. The CDR3 spans 15 residues. J was trimmed by 2 bases and V by 5 bases; bases with no gene match: 1. From germline, CDR1 is MNHNY and CDR2 SVGAGI (reference sequence). In DNA, the CDR3 is TGTGCCAGCAGTAGGACAGGGGGCAACACCGGGGAGCTGTTTTTT. Translated, it gives CASSRTGGNTGELFF.